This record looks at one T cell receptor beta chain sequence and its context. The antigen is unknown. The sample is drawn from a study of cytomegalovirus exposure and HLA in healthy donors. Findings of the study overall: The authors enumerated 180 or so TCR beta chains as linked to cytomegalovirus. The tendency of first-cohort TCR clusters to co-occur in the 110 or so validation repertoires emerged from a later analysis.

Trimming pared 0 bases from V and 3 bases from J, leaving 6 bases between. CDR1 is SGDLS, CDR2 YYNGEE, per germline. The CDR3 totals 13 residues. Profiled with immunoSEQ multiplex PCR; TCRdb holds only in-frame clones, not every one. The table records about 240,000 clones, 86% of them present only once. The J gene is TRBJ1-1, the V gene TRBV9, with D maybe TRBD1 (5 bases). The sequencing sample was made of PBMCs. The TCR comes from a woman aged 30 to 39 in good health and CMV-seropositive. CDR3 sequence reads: CASSVEQDTEAFF. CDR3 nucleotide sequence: TGTGCCAGCAGCGTAGAACAGGACACTGAAGCTTTCTTT.